One sample yielded the 8 T cell receptor beta chains listed below, sequenced in a study of CD4 T cells in relation to SARS-CoV-2 and coronaviruses. The unexposed donors gave CD4+ T cells in about 2010-2019, prior to COVID-19. The cells were cultured for around ten days before CD4+ T cells were isolated. Sequenced by immunoSEQ multiplex PCR; TCRdb stores in-frame clones only, minus some. The table shows tens of thousands of clones, with roughly three quarters occurring only once. No cognate antigen is known for these TCRs. The sequenced sample consisted of CD4+ T cells from PBMCs, cultured in vitro. The receptor set was obtained from a human donor in good health.

A few counts support this clone. This rearrangement joins TRBV5-1 to TRBJ1-1; no definite D call. Germline values: CDR1 SGHRS, CDR2 YFSETQ. The CDR3 sequence is 15 residues long. The V and J ends lost 0 bases and 4 bases respectively, with 13 bases between them. CDR3 bases: TGCGCCAGCAGCTTGGAAAGTGGGAGGAGCACTGAAGCTTTCTTT. Its translation: CASSLESGRSTEAFF.

The chain recombines TRBV19 with TRBJ1-5, with TRBD1 matching 9 bases. The V gene end was trimmed by 7 bases and the J gene end by 0 bases; junction bases not matched to a gene: 4. There are 15 residues in the CDR3. CDR1 is LNHDA, CDR2 SQIVND, per germline (reference sequence). Here the CDR3 reads CASNWDRVSNQPQHF. CDR3 sequence (DNA): TGTGCCAGTAACTGGGACAGGGTTAGCAATCAGCCCCAGCATTTT.

The V call is TRBV10-3, the J call TRBJ1-2, with 7 bases that match TRBD1. With 0 bases clipped from V and 4 bases from J, the junction kept 5 bases outside the gene matches. This CDR3 has 15 amino acids. From germline, CDR1 is ENHRY and CDR2 SYGVKD. The CDR3 sequence: CAISESTRGPYGYTF. DNA for the CDR3: TGTGCCATCAGTGAGTCGACGAGGGGGCCCTATGGCTACACCTTC.

The chain couples TRBV5-1 to TRBJ2-1, with D maybe TRBD2 (6 bases). Trimming shortened V by 1 base and J by 4 bases, and 15 bases separated the two germline ends. CDR1 and CDR2 from the germline V gene are SGHRS and YFSETQ. This CDR3 has 16 residues. The CDR3 reads CASSLLAAGNYNEQFF. CDR3 bases: TGCGCCAGCAGCTTGTTGGCGGCGGGGAATTACAATGAGCAGTTCTTC.

The V and J genes are TRBV5-1 and TRBJ2-7; 8 bases line up with TRBD2. Germline CDR1 and CDR2: SGHRS and YFSETQ. Trimming cost V 0 bases and J 3 bases; bases outside gene matches: 5. There are 15 residues in the CDR3. In DNA, the CDR3 is TGCGCCAGCAGCTTGGGGGTTAGCGGGGACTACGAGCAGTACTTC. Protein: CASSLGVSGDYEQYF.

The rearrangement links TRBV4-2 to TRBJ2-7; no definite D call. Germline lookup yields CDR1 LGHNA and CDR2 YNFKEQ. Trimming removed 0 bases at V and 3 bases at J, with 9 bases between. This CDR3 has 14 amino acids. This CDR3 is CASSQERIDYEQYF. The CDR3 DNA follows: TGTGCCAGCAGCCAAGAACGAATCGACTACGAGCAGTACTTC.

This clone was observed a single time. The V call is TRBV25-1, the J call TRBJ2-1, with D perhaps being TRBD1 or TRBD2 (6 bases each). CDR1 and CDR2 (germline): MGHDK, SYGVNS. V lost 4 bases, J lost 9 bases, and 25 bases lay in between. This CDR3 has 17 amino acids. The CDR3 loop is CASSVPSLGALGGEQFF. The CDR3 DNA follows: TGTGCCAGCAGTGTACCAAGTTTGGGGGCCCTCGGGGGTGAGCAGTTCTTC.

V gene TRBV5-1 combines with J gene TRBJ1-1; a weak D match, TRBD1 (6 bases). Germline V gene data show CDR1 as SGHRS and CDR2 as YFSETQ. The V and J ends lost 0 bases and 1 base respectively, with 13 bases between them. The CDR3 contains 16 residues. The CDR3 coding sequence is TGCGCCAGCAGCTTGGGGCCCGGACAGAAGAACACTGAAGCTTTCTTT. This sequence encodes CASSLGPGQKNTEAFF.